These 25 T cell receptor beta chains were sequenced from one sample in a study of blood T cell repertoires in COVID-19. Clones were read by immunoSEQ multiplex PCR, and TCRdb kept only the in-frame ones, dropping some. The repertoire includes fewer than 350,000 clones, approximately 85% of them detected once, and 9.4% sits in the top ten. Sequencing was carried out using peripheral blood. The receptors shown here come from a man in his late teens or twenties with active or convalescent COVID-19.

The chain recombines TRBV6-6 with TRBJ1-1; 7 nucleotides agree with TRBD1. Germline values: CDR1 MNHNY, CDR2 SVGAGI (reference sequence). The CDR3 is 15 residues long. V shed 5 bases, J shed 0 bases, and the junction held 6 bases outside the gene matches. The CDR3 protein is CASSGQGVMNTEAFF. The DNA of the CDR3 is TGTGCCAGCAGTGGCCAGGGGGTGATGAACACTGAAGCTTTCTTT.

V and J are TRBV25-1 and TRBJ1-4; D is undetermined. Trimming shortened V by 3 bases and J by 4 bases, and 12 bases separated the two germline ends. Germline loops: CDR1 MGHDK, CDR2 SYGVNS. This CDR3 contains 15 residues. In DNA form, the CDR3 reads TGTGCCAGCAGTGATCCCGGCAACTATAATGAAAAACTGTTTTTT. Translating it yields CASSDPGNYNEKLFF.

V gene TRBV4-1 combines with J gene TRBJ2-1, with D perhaps matching TRBD1 (6 bases). The CDR3 runs to 17 residues. Trimming removed 3 bases from V and 8 bases from J, with 23 bases in between. Looked up from germline, CDR1 is MGHRA and CDR2 is YSYEKL. The CDR3 sequence is CASSHRRFGGRADEQFF. For the CDR3, the DNA is TGCGCCAGCAGCCACCGAAGATTTGGGGGCCGTGCTGATGAGCAGTTCTTC.

This clone was seen only once. This sequence joins TRBV2 and TRBJ1-3; TRBD1 agrees at 11 bases. Trimming cost V 2 bases and J 2 bases; bases outside gene matches: 5. Germline V lookup: CDR1 SNHLY, CDR2 FYNNEI. The CDR3 spans 17 residues. CDR3 sequence reads: CASSEKPGQGAGNTIYF. The CDR3 coding sequence is TGTGCCAGCAGTGAAAAACCGGGACAGGGGGCTGGAAACACCATATATTTT.

DNA of the CDR3: TGCGCCAGCAGCTTGAGGGGGAGCGACTATGGCTACACCTTC. Amino acids: CASSLRGSDYGYTF. This chain joins TRBV5-1 and TRBJ1-2; D possibly corresponds to TRBD1 (6 bases). CDR1 is SGHRS and CDR2 is YFSETQ in the germline V gene. V was pared by 1 base and J by 3 bases, with 10 bases between. The CDR3 is made up of 14 amino acids.

The chain has TRBV2 and TRBJ2-2, with a possible D match to TRBD2 (6 bases). The length of the CDR3 is 13 residues. Trimming took off 11 bases at V and 5 bases at J, with 15 bases between the two ends. Germline CDR1 SNHLY, CDR2 FYNNEI. CDR3 sequence: CAHNPGGTGELFF. DNA for the CDR3: TGTGCCCACAACCCTGGAGGGACCGGGGAGCTGTTTTTT. The full variable domain, rest sourced from reference TRBV2 and TRBJ2-2, is EPEVTQTPSHQVTQMGQEVILRCVPISNHLYFYWYRQILGQKVEFLVSFYNNEISEKSEIFDDQFSVERPDGSNFTLKIRSTKLEDSAMYFCAHNPGGTGELFFGEGSRLTVL.

The genes are TRBV6-5 and TRBJ2-7; 8 positions agree with TRBD1. This CDR3 region has 15 residues. CDR1 and CDR2 (germline): MNHEY, SVGAGI. The trim removed 0 bases at V and 6 bases at J, leaving 7 bases unmatched. The CDR3 sequence is CASSYSRTGLPEQYF. As DNA, the CDR3 is TGTGCCAGCAGTTACTCGCGGACAGGGTTGCCCGAGCAGTACTTC.

This clone was detected a few times. The rearrangement joins TRBV7-8 to TRBJ1-1; D gene ambiguous. CDR1 is SGHVS, CDR2 FQNEAQ, per germline. This CDR3 contains 15 residues. V was cut by 1 base and J by 4 bases, with 13 bases left in between. CDR3 DNA sequence: TGTGCCAGCAGCTTAGAGGCCCAAGGGAGCACTGAAGCTTTCTTT. This codes for CASSLEAQGSTEAFF.

The chain uses TRBV18 and TRBJ2-6; 10 nucleotides match TRBD1. V gave up 0 bases and J gave up 1 base; unmatched junction bases: 0. The CDR3 contains 17 residues. Germline V lookup: CDR1 KGHSH, CDR2 LQKENI. Written as DNA, the CDR3 is TGTGCCAGCTCACCACCGGGACAGGGGTCTGGGGCCAACGTCCTGACTTTC. Translated: CASSPPGQGSGANVLTF.

The V and J genes are TRBV5-6 and TRBJ1-2, with a tentative D call TRBD1 (5 bases). V lost 4 bases, J lost 4 bases, and 14 bases lay in between. The length of the CDR3 is 14 residues. Germline V gives CDR1 SGHDT, CDR2 YYEEEE. This chain's CDR3 is CASSIDWGVYGYTF. The CDR3 DNA reads as TGTGCCAGCAGCATCGACTGGGGGGTCTATGGCTACACCTTC.

The chain joins TRBV29-1 to TRBJ1-2; D is unresolved. The CDR3 totals 15 residues. Germline V gene data show CDR1 as SQVTM and CDR2 as ANQGSEA. Trimming removed 3 bases at V and 4 bases at J, with 18 bases between. The CDR3 spells CSVDPGKGAAYGYTF. The CDR3 DNA reads as TGCAGCGTTGACCCCGGGAAGGGAGCTGCCTATGGCTACACCTTC.

The chain links TRBV5-5 to TRBJ1-1; 8 bases agree with TRBD1. This CDR3 is 15 amino acids long. The germline CDR1 and CDR2 sequences are SGHKS and YYEKEE (reference sequence). Unmatched junction bases numbered 5, after V lost 4 bases and J lost 0 bases. The CDR3 reads CASSGRTGMNTEAFF. DNA of the CDR3: TGTGCCAGCAGCGGCCGGACAGGGATGAACACTGAAGCTTTCTTT.

The rearrangement links TRBV29-1 to TRBJ2-2; D is uncertain. Trimming cost V 1 base and J 6 bases, with 6 bases left between them. The CDR3 loop spans 12 amino acids. Germline CDR1 SQVTM, CDR2 ANQGSEA. The DNA of the CDR3 is TGCAGCGTTGAAGTCCCCTCCGGGGAGCTGTTTTTT. It encodes CSVEVPSGELFF.

The J gene is TRBJ1-1, the V gene TRBV13; D remains ambiguous. Trimming cost V 8 bases and J 1 base, with 8 bases left between them. CDR3 length: 12 amino acids. The germline V gene encodes CDR1 PRHDT and CDR2 FYEKMQ (reference sequence). The CDR3 DNA reads as TGTGCCAGCGGCAGGCCGAACACTGAAGCTTTCTTT. Translation gives CASGRPNTEAFF.

The chain joins TRBV10-1 to TRBJ2-1; weak D call: TRBD1 (6 bases). The germline V gene encodes CDR1 WNHNN and CDR2 SYGVQD (reference sequence). V lost 0 bases and J lost 6, with 15 bases in between. The CDR3 runs to 16 residues. CDR3 in amino acids: CASSESVGASFNEQFF. The CDR3 DNA reads TGCGCCAGCAGTGAGTCTGTGGGGGCGTCGTTCAATGAGCAGTTCTTC.

The chain uses TRBV11-2 and TRBJ1-1, with D possibly TRBD1 on 6 matching bases. The V and J ends lost 1 base and 5 bases respectively, with 11 bases between them. Per germline, CDR1 SGHAT and CDR2 FQNNGV. The CDR3 length is 14 residues. CDR3 amino acids: CASSLGYQGTEAFF. CDR3 coding DNA: TGTGCCAGCAGCTTAGGGTATCAGGGGACTGAAGCTTTCTTT.

This chain connects TRBV5-1 to TRBJ2-5; maybe TRBD2 (6 bases). Germline CDR1 is SGHRS and CDR2 is YFSETQ. V was clipped by 0 bases and J by 5 bases, with 11 bases between them. The CDR3 is 14 residues long. CDR3 coding DNA: TGCGCCAGCAGCTTGGGAGGGGACTGGGAGACCCAGTACTTC. This sequence encodes CASSLGGDWETQYF.

The table lists this clone with a count of one. The chain joins TRBV11-1 to TRBJ2-1, with a weak D call TRBD2 (5 bases). Trimming removed 2 bases at V and 5 bases at J, with 13 bases between. Germline CDR1 reads SGHAT; CDR2 reads FQDESV (reference sequence). The CDR3 runs to 15 residues. As DNA, the CDR3 is TGTGCCAGCAGCTTAAGGTCGGCGGGCGACAATGAGCAGTTCTTC. Translating it yields CASSLRSAGDNEQFF. The variable domain in full, completed from reference TRBV11-1 and TRBJ2-1, reads EAEVAQSPRYKITEKSQAVAFWCDPISGHATLYWYRQILGQGPELLVQFQDESVVDDSQLPKDRFSAERLKGVDSTLKIQPAELGDSAMYLCASSLRSAGDNEQFFGPGTRLTVL.

This clone was seen a few times. V gene TRBV7-2 combines with J gene TRBJ2-1; D remains unclear. Germline V CDR1 and CDR2: SGHTA, FQGNSA. CDR3 length: 14 amino acids. The ends were cut back, 4 bases at V and 6 bases at J, with 13 bases in the middle. The CDR3 DNA reads TGTGCCAGCAGCTCCGACATATCTCTCAATGAGCAGTTCTTC. This codes for CASSSDISLNEQFF. Drawing the rest from reference TRBV7-2 and TRBJ2-1, the complete variable domain is GAGVSQSPSNKVTEKGKDVELRCDPISGHTALYWYRQSLGQGLEFLIYFQGNSAPDKSGLPSDRFSAERTGGSVSTLTIQRTQQEDSAVYLCASSSDISLNEQFFGPGTRLTVL.

The chain links TRBV4-3 to TRBJ1-6; TRBD1 is a possible D gene (6 bases). Germline CDR1 is LGHNA and CDR2 is YSLEER. The CDR3 runs 15 residues. The V end lost 1 base, the J end lost 5 bases, and 9 bases lay between the germline ends. The CDR3 sequence is CASSQGAGDNSPLHF. The DNA of the CDR3 is TGCGCCAGCAGCCAAGGGGCAGGGGATAATTCACCCCTCCACTTT.

The J gene is TRBJ1-2, the V gene TRBV18; 7 bases align to TRBD1. The CDR3 loop spans 17 amino acids. Germline CDR1 reads KGHSH; CDR2 reads LQKENI. V shed 3 bases, J shed 0 bases, and the junction held 10 bases outside the gene matches. CDR3 loop: CASSPLEGAGANYGYTF. CDR3 coding DNA: TGTGCCAGCTCACCGCTGGAGGGGGCAGGGGCTAACTATGGCTACACCTTC.

This chain joins TRBV19 and TRBJ1-1; 7 nucleotides match TRBD1. The length of the CDR3 is 15 residues. CDR1 is LNHDA, CDR2 SQIVND, per germline (reference sequence). Unmatched junction bases numbered 7, after V lost 5 bases and J lost 1 base. The CDR3 region is CASSVEGGGNTEAFF. The CDR3 DNA follows: TGTGCCAGTAGTGTCGAAGGGGGCGGGAACACTGAAGCTTTCTTT.

V is TRBV23-1 and J is TRBJ1-6, with D uncertain. TRBV23-1 is designated an ORF whose function remains uncertain. Trimming left V 3 bases short and J 0 bases short, with 12 bases between. The CDR3 is 17 amino acids. The CDR3 is CASSQEGASSYNSPLHF. CDR3 sequence (DNA): TGCGCCAGCAGTCAGGAGGGCGCAAGCTCCTATAATTCACCCCTCCACTTT.

The V gene is TRBV5-1, the J gene TRBJ2-7, with D maybe TRBD2 (6 bases). CDR3 size: 15 residues. Between the trimmed V and J ends, which lost 5 bases and 5 bases, there was a span of 20 bases. Germline CDR1 reads SGHRS; CDR2 reads YFSETQ. CDR3 bases: TGCGCCAGCAGACTAGCCGGGACCGAATCTCACGAGCAGTACTTC. This encodes CASRLAGTESHEQYF.

The J gene is TRBJ1-2, the V gene TRBV7-2, with 8 bases identical to TRBD1. The trim removed 5 bases at V and 4 bases at J, leaving 12 bases unmatched. CDR1 is SGHTA, CDR2 FQGNSA, per germline. This CDR3 is built from 16 residues. In DNA form, the CDR3 reads TGTGCCAGCAGCCCCTTCTCAATACAGGGGGGCTATGGCTACACCTTC. This codes for CASSPFSIQGGYGYTF.